These 29 T cell receptor beta chains share one sample of origin, sequenced in a study of cytomegalovirus exposure and HLA in healthy donors. The PCR made use of 60 Vbeta and 13 Jbeta primers. Using immunoSEQ multiplex PCR, the repertoire was profiled, and TCRdb retains in-frame clones only, with some absent. The profile shows around 160,000 clones, about three quarters of them singletons. The specimen was PBMCs. Receptors were obtained from a woman aged 40 to 50 in good health and CMV-seropositive.

This chain uses TRBV11-3 with TRBJ2-7; D not resolved. V gave up 3 bases and J gave up 7 bases, with 7 bases separating them. The CDR3 spans 11 residues. The germline V gene encodes CDR1 SGHNT and CDR2 YENEEA. The CDR3 DNA is TGTGCCAGCAGCTTTCGAGGTGAGCAGTACTTC. Translated, it gives CASSFRGEQYF.

The chain carries TRBV7-9 and TRBJ1-1; 7 bases fit TRBD1. The CDR3 sequence is 13 residues long. CDR1 is SEHNR, CDR2 FQNEAQ, per germline (reference sequence). Germline trimming cut 4 bases from V and 2 bases from J; bases unmatched to any gene: 1. CDR3 amino acids: CASSWDSNTEAFF. As DNA, the CDR3 is TGTGCCAGCAGCTGGGACAGTAACACTGAAGCTTTCTTT.

The CDR3 DNA reads as TGTGCCAGCAGCTTAGTGTATCTCCCAGGGGGCGATGGCTACACCTTC. Translation gives CASSLVYLPGGDGYTF. This rearrangement joins TRBV11-2 to TRBJ1-2; 8 bases match TRBD1. The junction had 10 bases not matched to a gene; V was cut back by 1 base and J by 6 bases. The CDR3 consists of 16 residues. From germline, CDR1 is SGHAT and CDR2 FQNNGV. The full variable domain, its missing parts supplied by reference TRBV11-2 and TRBJ1-2, is EAGVAQSPRYKIIEKRQSVAFWCNPISGHATLYWYQQILGQGPKLLIQFQNNGVVDDSQLPKDRFSAERLKGVDSTLKIQPAKLEDSAVYLCASSLVYLPGGDGYTFGSGTRLTVV.

This CDR3 reads CASSQPQGTEAFF. The CDR3 DNA is TGCGCCAGCAGCCAACCACAGGGAACTGAAGCTTTCTTT. The chain links TRBV4-1 to TRBJ1-1; D may be TRBD1 (6 bases). This CDR3 region has 13 residues. V shed 2 bases and J shed 5 bases, with 9 bases lying between them. Germline V gene data show CDR1 as MGHRA and CDR2 as YSYEKL.

The chain carries TRBV6-5 and TRBJ1-4; D is ambiguous. This CDR3 has 15 residues. CDR1 and CDR2 (germline): MNHEY, SVGAGI. Trimming removed 7 bases from V and 0 bases from J, with 12 bases in between. CDR3 sequence reads: CASNPDTTTNEKLFF. In nucleotides, the CDR3 is TGTGCCAGCAACCCCGACACAACAACTAATGAAAAACTGTTTTTT.

V gene TRBV5-1 combines with J gene TRBJ1-1, with D maybe TRBD1 (6 bases). The CDR3 runs to 15 residues. Trimming shortened V by 4 bases and J by 0 bases, and 13 bases separated the two germline ends. Germline lookup yields CDR1 SGHRS and CDR2 YFSETQ. The CDR3 spells CASSPLTGMNTEAFF. The CDR3 nucleotides read TGCGCCAGCAGCCCCTTAACAGGGATGAACACTGAAGCTTTCTTT.

V and J are TRBV5-1 and TRBJ2-5; 8 nucleotides align to TRBD1. J was trimmed by 0 bases and V by 3 bases; bases with no gene match: 4. Germline CDR1 is SGHRS and CDR2 is YFSETQ. This CDR3 has 15 residues. CDR3 nucleotide sequence: TGCGCCAGCAGCTCGGGACAGGTGTACCAAGAGACCCAGTACTTC. Its protein is CASSSGQVYQETQYF.

This chain links TRBV30 with TRBJ2-3, with TRBD2 matching over 15 bases. The V and J ends lost 3 bases and 4 bases, in that order; junction bases with no gene match: 5. Germline V gene lookup returns CDR1 GTSNPN and CDR2 SVGIG (reference sequence). CDR3 length: 16 amino acids. In DNA, the CDR3 is TGTGCCTGGAGCCCGGGACTAGCGGGAGGAGCAGATACGCAGTATTTT. Residues: CAWSPGLAGGADTQYF.

Comments on this clone: At the DNA level, this CDR3 is encoded by other sequences in the same sample as well. This chain uses TRBV6-5 with TRBJ1-2; D may be TRBD1 (6 bases). Germline-derived CDR1 and CDR2 are MNHEY and SVGAGI. Trimming stripped 0 bases from V and 8 bases from J, with 10 bases between. The CDR3 extends over 13 amino acids. As DNA, the CDR3 is TGTGCCAGCAGTTACTCTGGGGGGGGCGGCTACACCTTC. Residues: CASSYSGGGGYTF.

The chain joins TRBV5-1 to TRBJ2-3, with a tentative D call TRBD2 (6 bases). The CDR3 totals 14 residues. V gave up 6 bases and J gave up 0 bases, with 11 bases separating them. Germline V lookup: CDR1 SGHRS, CDR2 YFSETQ. The CDR3 sequence is CASTTSSSTDTQYF. The CDR3 nucleotides are TGCGCCAGCACGACTAGTTCTAGCACAGATACGCAGTATTTT. Drawing the rest from reference TRBV5-1 and TRBJ2-3, the complete variable domain is KAGVTQTPRYLIKTRGQQVTLSCSPISGHRSVSWYQQTPGQGLQFLFEYFSETQRNKGNFPGRFSGRQFSNSRSEMNVSTLELGDSALYLCASTTSSSTDTQYFGPGTRLTVL.

The chain links TRBV15 to TRBJ1-1; D is unclear. V was shortened by 0 bases and J by 1 base, with 15 bases between the two germline ends. Germline V gene data show CDR1 as LNHNV and CDR2 as YYDKDF (reference sequence). The CDR3 has 17 amino acids. For the CDR3, the DNA is TGTGCCACCAGCAGAGATAGGGAGATTCAATCGAACACTGAAGCTTTCTTT. Its protein product is CATSRDREIQSNTEAFF.

This clone has a handful of counts. This chain links TRBV7-8 with TRBJ1-5; D unclear. Germline CDR1 SGHVS, CDR2 FQNEAQ. Deletions cut 5 bases from V and 3 bases from J, with 11 bases between. CDR3 length: 14 amino acids. CDR3 region: CASSKEVINQPQHF. The CDR3 coding sequence is TGTGCCAGCAGCAAAGAGGTTATCAATCAGCCCCAGCATTTT.

In this sample, this clone turned up a few times. The V gene is TRBV13, the J gene TRBJ2-7; 7 bases map to TRBD1. The V and J ends lost 6 bases and 2 bases, in that order; junction bases with no gene match: 7. The germline CDR1 and CDR2 sequences are PRHDT and FYEKMQ (reference sequence). The CDR3 length is 14 residues. CDR3 residues: CASRKSGGTYEQYF. In DNA, the CDR3 is TGTGCCAGCAGGAAATCAGGGGGTACCTACGAGCAGTACTTC.

The chain combines TRBV6-5 with TRBJ1-1, with TRBD1 identical over 7 bases. CDR3 length: 16 residues. From germline, CDR1 is MNHEY and CDR2 SVGAGI. V was pared by 2 bases and J by 3 bases, with 9 bases of the junction left unmatched. The CDR3 DNA follows: TGTGCCAGCAGTTACACCCCCGGGACAGTGGACACTGAAGCTTTCTTT. This codes for CASSYTPGTVDTEAFF.

The chain has TRBV12-5 and TRBJ2-5; 10 bases are shared with TRBD2. J lost 4 bases, V lost 4 bases, and 6 bases had no gene match. The CDR3 loop spans 15 amino acids. Germline values: CDR1 LGHNT, CDR2 FRNRAP. CDR3 sequence reads: CASGSPSGSGETQYF. The CDR3, as DNA: TGTGCTAGTGGTTCTCCTAGCGGGAGTGGAGAGACCCAGTACTTC.

The rearrangement joins TRBV5-6 to TRBJ2-5; TRBD1 agrees at 7 bases. The trim removed 0 bases at V and 5 bases at J, leaving 4 bases unmatched. Germline V gene sequence: CDR1 SGHDT, CDR2 YYEEEE. The CDR3 extends over 14 amino acids. Here the CDR3 DNA reads TGTGCCAGCAGCTTGGACAGGGGATCGGAGACCCAGTACTTC. It encodes CASSLDRGSETQYF. Complete variable domain (other parts from reference TRBV5-6 and TRBJ2-5): DAGVTQSPTHLIKTRGQQVTLRCSPKSGHDTVSWYQQALGQGPQFIFQYYEEEERQRGNFPDRFSGHQFPNYSSELNVNALLLGDSALYLCASSLDRGSETQYFGPGTRLLVL.

This clone was recorded a few times. V is TRBV2 and J is TRBJ1-5; D remains ambiguous. In germline, CDR1 is SNHLY, CDR2 FYNNEI. V lost 8 bases, J lost 7 bases, and 9 bases lay in between. The CDR3 has 11 amino acids. CDR3 amino acids: CASRIVQPQHF. The DNA for the CDR3 is TGTGCCAGCCGAATAGTACAGCCCCAGCATTTT.

This chain links TRBV15 with TRBJ2-7, with 9 bases matching TRBD1. Germline loops: CDR1 LNHNV, CDR2 YYDKDF (reference sequence). This CDR3 spans 17 amino acids. Trimming took 0 bases from V and 4 from J; bases not matched to a gene: 10. CDR3 loop: CATSRDGGGTGSYEQYF. The CDR3, as DNA: TGTGCCACCAGCAGAGATGGCGGTGGGACAGGGTCTTACGAGCAGTACTTC.

The chain uses TRBV2 and TRBJ1-1; D may be TRBD1 (6 bases). Germline values: CDR1 SNHLY, CDR2 FYNNEI. CDR3 length: 14 residues. V shed 9 bases and J shed 5 bases, with 19 bases lying between them. The CDR3 reads CASIPRGLGTEAFF. As DNA, the CDR3 is TGTGCCAGTATACCCAGGGGCCTAGGGACTGAAGCTTTCTTT.

The genes are TRBV18 and TRBJ2-3; TRBD2 matches at 8 bases. The junction had 3 bases not matched to a gene; V was cut back by 2 bases and J by 2 bases. Germline loops: CDR1 KGHSH, CDR2 LQKENI. The CDR3 covers 15 residues. The CDR3 DNA reads as TGTGCCAGCTCACCAATACTAGCGGTCACAGATACGCAGTATTTT. The encoded protein is CASSPILAVTDTQYF.

The CDR3 DNA sequence: TGTGCCAGCAGCTTAGGGGGCGGCAATGAGCAGTTCTTC. Its translation is CASSLGGGNEQFF. V is TRBV11-3 and J is TRBJ2-1; maybe TRBD1 (5 bases). This CDR3 contains 13 residues. The germline V gene encodes CDR1 SGHNT and CDR2 YENEEA. V lost 1 base and J lost 6, with 7 bases in between. Looking up the rest from reference TRBV11-3 and TRBJ2-1 gives the full variable domain: EAGVVQSPRYKIIEKKQPVAFWCNPISGHNTLYWYLQNLGQGPELLIRYENEEAVDDSQLPKDRFSAERLKGVDSTLKIQPAELGDSAVYLCASSLGGGNEQFFGPGTRLTVL.

This sequence joins TRBV5-6 and TRBJ1-5, with 7 bases matching TRBD1. V lost 1 base and J lost 7; bases outside the gene matches: 5. The CDR3 has 14 amino acids. CDR1 SGHDT and CDR2 YYEEEE come from the germline V gene. DNA of the CDR3: TGTGCCAGCAGCTTGAGACAGGGATTCCAGCCCCAGCATTTT. This gives the protein CASSLRQGFQPQHF.

The chain couples TRBV5-6 to TRBJ1-3; D might be TRBD1 (6 bases). V dropped 5 bases and J dropped 4 bases, with 19 bases sitting between them. The CDR3 covers 16 residues. The V gene's germline CDR1 is SGHDT and CDR2 YYEEEE. The DNA for the CDR3 is TGTGCCAGCAGTCAATTAGCAGGGGCAGCAGGAAACACCATATATTTT. Protein sequence: CASSQLAGAAGNTIYF.

This clone was seen a few times. In nucleotides, the CDR3 is TGTGCCAGCAGTTACATCTCGCGGGGGAACACCGGGGAGCTGTTTTTT. Residues: CASSYISRGNTGELFF. The chain has TRBV6-5 and TRBJ2-2, with a tentative D call TRBD2 (6 bases). Trimming shortened V by 2 bases and J by 1 base, and 11 bases separated the two germline ends. Germline V gene lookup returns CDR1 MNHEY and CDR2 SVGAGI. This CDR3 comprises 16 residues.

This chain joins TRBV30 and TRBJ1-4; 7 bases align to TRBD1. Germline-derived CDR1 and CDR2 are GTSNPN and SVGIG (reference sequence). After removal of 8 bases from V and 8 bases from J, the junction contained 8 bases not matched to a gene. This CDR3 has 12 residues. The CDR3 DNA sequence: TGTGCCCTGCAGGGGGGCCGAGAAAAACTGTTTTTT. Translating it yields CALQGGREKLFF.

This chain links TRBV4-3 with TRBJ2-1; 9 bases line up with TRBD1. The CDR3 extends over 18 amino acids. Per the germline V gene, CDR1 is LGHNA and CDR2 is YSLEER. The V segment lost 0 bases and the J segment 4 bases; nucleotides outside the gene matches: 10. The CDR3 spells CASSQDPIVTGGYNEQFF. Written as DNA, the CDR3 is TGCGCCAGCAGCCAAGATCCGATTGTGACAGGGGGGTACAATGAGCAGTTCTTC.

The V gene is TRBV27, the J gene TRBJ2-7; 8 nucleotides agree with TRBD2. CDR1 is MNHEY and CDR2 is SMNVEV in the germline V gene (reference sequence). With 6 bases clipped from V and 0 bases from J, the junction kept 13 bases outside the gene matches. This CDR3 comprises 17 residues. CDR3 protein: CASRSGGWVTRSYEQYF. DNA of the CDR3: TGTGCCAGCAGGTCGGGGGGGTGGGTGACCCGCTCCTACGAGCAGTACTTC.

The V call is TRBV7-6, the J call TRBJ2-7; D is possibly TRBD2 (6 bases). The CDR3 length is 15 residues. Trimming pared 6 bases from V and 5 bases from J, leaving 20 bases between. Germline V lookup: CDR1 SGHVS, CDR2 FNYEAQ. DNA for the CDR3: TGTGCCAGCAGTTTCTTGACGGGTAGCGGCGACGAGCAGTACTTC. Its protein is CASSFLTGSGDEQYF. Full variable domain (rest looked up from reference TRBV7-6 and TRBJ2-7): GAGVSQSPRYKVTKRGQDVALRCDPISGHVSLYWYRQALGQGPEFLTYFNYEAQQDKSGLPNDRFSAERPEGSISTLTIQRTEQRDSAMYRCASSFLTGSGDEQYFGPGTRLTVT.

This chain links TRBV18 with TRBJ1-5; 7 nucleotides agree with TRBD1. Germline-derived CDR1 and CDR2 are KGHSH and LQKENI. Trimming cost V 2 bases and J 3 bases; bases outside gene matches: 7. The CDR3 loop spans 16 amino acids. In DNA, the CDR3 is TGTGCCAGCTCACCAGGACAGGCCCCAATCAATCAGCCCCAGCATTTT. This encodes CASSPGQAPINQPQHF. Full variable domain (remainder filled in from reference TRBV18 and TRBJ1-5): NAGVMQNPRHLVRRRGQEARLRCSPMKGHSHVYWYRQLPEEGLKFMVYLQKENIIDESGMPKERFSAEFPKEGPSILRIQQVVRGDSAAYFCASSPGQAPINQPQHFGDGTRLSIL.